This T cell receptor (beta chain) was documented in a study of human T cells and chemical hapten exposure. Regarding the study as a whole: After DPC sensitization, TCRs above 1 in 1000 frequency showed no change.

This clonotype was counted many times. The target antigen is unknown. TCRdb recomputed calls from the RACE reads with MiXCR, one row per CDR3 protein. Counted here are 380,000 or so distinct CDR3 sequences, about 5% occurring once; the ten biggest clones make up over 7%. Noted time point: pre-sensitization, week 0. The treatment is: therapeutic diphenylcyclopropenone sensitization with weekly scalp DPC. CDR1 and CDR2 from the germline V gene are LGHNT and FRNRAP. The CDR3 extends over 19 amino acids. With 5 bases clipped from V and 1 base from J, the junction kept 18 bases outside the gene matches. This rearrangement joins TRBV12-5 to TRBJ1-2; 8 nucleotides align to TRBD1. This specimen was whole blood, taken in connection with sensitization to the hapten diphenylcyclopropenone (DPC). The receptor was derived from a woman aged 18-29 years with alopecia areata. Some clones in this sample may be carry-over from other donors' samples. In DNA form, the CDR3 reads TGTGCTAGTGGTCCAACCGGACAGGGAAAGCCCTACTATAACTATGGCTACACCTTC. This sequence encodes CASGPTGQGKPYYNYGYTF.